Sequencing of this T cell receptor beta chain was carried out in a study of cytomegalovirus exposure and HLA in healthy donors. Study findings and constraints: A cluster of highly shared sequence variants was likely a sequencing artifact.

Both 60 Vbeta primers and 13 Jbeta primers went into the PCR. Clones were sequenced by immunoSEQ multiplex PCR, and TCRdb holds only the in-frame ones, with some missing. In the table there are 100,000 to 150,000 clones, over 65% of which are singletons. Notes on this clone: Its antigen remains unidentified.

The sequenced sample was PBMCs. This receptor was identified in a woman between 40 and 55 years old in good health and CMV-seropositive.

The DNA of the CDR3 is TGTGCCAGCAGTTTAACTACAAGGAACGAGCAGTACTTC. It codes for CASSLTTRNEQYF. The chain couples TRBV28 to TRBJ2-7; D ambiguous. Germline V CDR1 and CDR2: MDHEN, SYDVKM. The CDR3 is made up of 13 amino acids. Trimming removed 2 bases from V and 5 bases from J, with 10 bases in between.